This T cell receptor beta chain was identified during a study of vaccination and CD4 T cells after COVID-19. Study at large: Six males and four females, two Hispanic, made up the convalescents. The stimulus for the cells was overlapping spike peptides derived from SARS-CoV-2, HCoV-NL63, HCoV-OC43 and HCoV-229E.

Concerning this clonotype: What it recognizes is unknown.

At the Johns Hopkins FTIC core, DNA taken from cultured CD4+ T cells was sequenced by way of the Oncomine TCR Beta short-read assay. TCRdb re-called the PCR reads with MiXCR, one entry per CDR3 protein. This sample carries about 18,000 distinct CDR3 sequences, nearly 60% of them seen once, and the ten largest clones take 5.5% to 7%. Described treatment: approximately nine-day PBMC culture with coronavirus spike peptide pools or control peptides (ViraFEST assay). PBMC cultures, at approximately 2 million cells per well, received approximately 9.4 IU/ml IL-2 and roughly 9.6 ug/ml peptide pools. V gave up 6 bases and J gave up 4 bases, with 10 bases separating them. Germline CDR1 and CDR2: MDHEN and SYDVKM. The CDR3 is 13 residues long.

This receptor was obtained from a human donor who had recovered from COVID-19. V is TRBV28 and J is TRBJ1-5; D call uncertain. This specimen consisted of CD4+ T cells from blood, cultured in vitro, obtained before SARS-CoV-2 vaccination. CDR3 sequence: CASRPSLNQPQHF. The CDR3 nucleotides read TGTGCCAGCAGGCCGAGTCTGAATCAGCCCCAGCATTTT.